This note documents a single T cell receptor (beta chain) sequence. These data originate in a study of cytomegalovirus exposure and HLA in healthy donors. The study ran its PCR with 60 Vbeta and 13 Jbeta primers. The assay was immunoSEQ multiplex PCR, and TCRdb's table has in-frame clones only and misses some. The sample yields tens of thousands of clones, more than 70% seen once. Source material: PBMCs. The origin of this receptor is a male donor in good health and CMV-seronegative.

CDR3 sequence reads: CASSLGQGTNEKLFF. The DNA for the CDR3 is TGTGCCAGCAGCTTAGGACAGGGAACTAATGAAAAACTGTTTTTT. This sequence joins TRBV7-9 and TRBJ1-4; the match to TRBD1 covers 7 bases. The CDR3 spans 15 residues. Germline lookup yields CDR1 SEHNR and CDR2 FQNEAQ (reference sequence). With V trimmed by 1 base and J by 1 base, 0 bases remained unmatched.